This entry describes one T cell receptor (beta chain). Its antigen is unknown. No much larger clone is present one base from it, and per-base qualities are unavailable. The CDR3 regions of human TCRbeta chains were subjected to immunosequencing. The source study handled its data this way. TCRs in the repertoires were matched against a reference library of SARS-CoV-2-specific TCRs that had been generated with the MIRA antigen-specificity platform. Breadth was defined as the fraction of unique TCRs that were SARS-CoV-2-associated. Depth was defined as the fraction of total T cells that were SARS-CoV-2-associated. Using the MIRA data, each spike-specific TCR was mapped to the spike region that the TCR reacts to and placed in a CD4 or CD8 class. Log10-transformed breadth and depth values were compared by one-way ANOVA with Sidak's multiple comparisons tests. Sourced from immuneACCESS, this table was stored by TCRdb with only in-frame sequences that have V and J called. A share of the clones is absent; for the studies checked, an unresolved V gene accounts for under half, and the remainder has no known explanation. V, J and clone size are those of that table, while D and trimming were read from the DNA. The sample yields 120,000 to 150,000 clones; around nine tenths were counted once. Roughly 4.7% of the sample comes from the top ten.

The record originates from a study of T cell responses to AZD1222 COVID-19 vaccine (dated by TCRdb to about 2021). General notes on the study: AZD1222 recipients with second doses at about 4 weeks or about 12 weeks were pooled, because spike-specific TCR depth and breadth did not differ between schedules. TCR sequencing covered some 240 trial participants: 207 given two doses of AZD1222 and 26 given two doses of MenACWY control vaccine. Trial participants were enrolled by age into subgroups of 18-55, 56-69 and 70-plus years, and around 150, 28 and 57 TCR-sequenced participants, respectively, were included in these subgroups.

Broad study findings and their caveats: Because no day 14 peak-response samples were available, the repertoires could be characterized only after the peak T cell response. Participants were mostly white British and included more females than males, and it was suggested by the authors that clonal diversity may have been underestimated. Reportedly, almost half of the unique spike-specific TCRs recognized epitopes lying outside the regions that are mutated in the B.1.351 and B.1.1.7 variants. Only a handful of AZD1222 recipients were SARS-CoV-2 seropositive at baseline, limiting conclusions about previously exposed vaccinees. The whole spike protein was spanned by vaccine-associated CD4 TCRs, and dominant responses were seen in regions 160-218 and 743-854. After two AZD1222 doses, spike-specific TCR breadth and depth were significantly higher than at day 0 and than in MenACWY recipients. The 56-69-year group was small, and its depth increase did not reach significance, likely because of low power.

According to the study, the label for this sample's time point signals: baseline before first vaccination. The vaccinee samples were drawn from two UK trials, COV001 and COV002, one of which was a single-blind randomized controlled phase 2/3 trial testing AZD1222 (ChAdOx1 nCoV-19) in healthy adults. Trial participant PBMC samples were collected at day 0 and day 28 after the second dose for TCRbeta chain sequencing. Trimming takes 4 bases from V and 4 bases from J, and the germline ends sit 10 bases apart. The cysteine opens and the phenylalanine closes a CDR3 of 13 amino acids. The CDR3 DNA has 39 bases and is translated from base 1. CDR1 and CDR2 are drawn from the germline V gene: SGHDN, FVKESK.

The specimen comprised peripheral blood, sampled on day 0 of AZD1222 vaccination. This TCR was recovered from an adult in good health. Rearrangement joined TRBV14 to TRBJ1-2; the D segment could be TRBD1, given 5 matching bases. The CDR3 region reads CASSPDDSYGYTF. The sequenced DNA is TGTGCCAGCAGCCCAGATGACAGCTATGGCTACACCTTC.